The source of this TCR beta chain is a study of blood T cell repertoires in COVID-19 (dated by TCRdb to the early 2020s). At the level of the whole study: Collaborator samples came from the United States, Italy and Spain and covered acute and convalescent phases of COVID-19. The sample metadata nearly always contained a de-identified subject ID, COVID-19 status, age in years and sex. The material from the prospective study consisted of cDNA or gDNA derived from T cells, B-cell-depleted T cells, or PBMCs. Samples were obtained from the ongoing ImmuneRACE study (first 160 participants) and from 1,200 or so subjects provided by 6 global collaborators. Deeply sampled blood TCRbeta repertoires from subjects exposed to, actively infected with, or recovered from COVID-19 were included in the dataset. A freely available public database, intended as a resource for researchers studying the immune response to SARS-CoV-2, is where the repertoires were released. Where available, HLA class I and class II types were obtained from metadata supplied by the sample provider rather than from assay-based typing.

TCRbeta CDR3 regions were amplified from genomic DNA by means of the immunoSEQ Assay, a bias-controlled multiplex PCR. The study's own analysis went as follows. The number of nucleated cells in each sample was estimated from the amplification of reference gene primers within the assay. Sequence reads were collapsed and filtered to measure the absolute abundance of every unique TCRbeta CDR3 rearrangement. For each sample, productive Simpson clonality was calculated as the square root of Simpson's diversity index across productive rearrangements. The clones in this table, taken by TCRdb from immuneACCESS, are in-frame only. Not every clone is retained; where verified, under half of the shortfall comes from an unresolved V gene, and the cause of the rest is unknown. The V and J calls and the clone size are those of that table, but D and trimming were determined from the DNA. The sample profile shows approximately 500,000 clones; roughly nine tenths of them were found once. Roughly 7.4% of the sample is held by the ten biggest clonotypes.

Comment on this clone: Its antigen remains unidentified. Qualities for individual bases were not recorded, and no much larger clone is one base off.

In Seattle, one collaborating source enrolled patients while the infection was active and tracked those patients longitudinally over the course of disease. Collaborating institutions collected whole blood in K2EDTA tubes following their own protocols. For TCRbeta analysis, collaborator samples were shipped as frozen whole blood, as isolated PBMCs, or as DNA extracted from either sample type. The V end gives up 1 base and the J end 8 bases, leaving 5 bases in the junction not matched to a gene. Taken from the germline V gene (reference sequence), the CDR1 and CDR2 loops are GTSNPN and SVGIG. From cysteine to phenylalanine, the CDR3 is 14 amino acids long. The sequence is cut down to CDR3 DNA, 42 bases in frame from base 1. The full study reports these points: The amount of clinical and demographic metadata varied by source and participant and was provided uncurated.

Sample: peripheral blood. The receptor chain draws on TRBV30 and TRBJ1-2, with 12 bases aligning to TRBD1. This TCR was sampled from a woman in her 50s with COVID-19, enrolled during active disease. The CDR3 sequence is CAWSGGQGARGYTF. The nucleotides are TGTGCCTGGAGTGGGGGACAGGGGGCGCGAGGCTACACCTTC.